The text below deals with one T cell receptor (beta chain). Which antigen it targets is not known. No much larger clone is present one base from it, and per-base qualities are unavailable. Explained via the paper, the treatment or condition label denotes: in vitro stimulation with specific CMV peptide epitopes to enrich CMV-specific T cells. This sample was taken from a study of T cell repertoires in cytomegalovirus infection (dated by TCRdb to between 2018 and 2021). Looking at the study overall: Peptide stimulations targeted recently identified HLA-C-restricted CMV epitopes, whose presentation resists viral immunomodulation, together with well-studied HLA-B-restricted epitopes. Donor HLA type was relevant to the analysis, because carriage of CMV infection together with the matching HLA type was indicated by public TCR beta signatures. The paper's findings and limits, for the study overall: In both this cohort and an independent cohort of under 450 donors, the cumulative frequency of public TCR beta family members distinguished carriers of CMV infection plus the relevant HLA type. The ex vivo response was dominated by HLA-C-restricted CMV-specific TCR beta clonotypes, which also provided the single most frequent clonotype in two of eight donors.

Sequencer: Illumina HiSeq 1500. TCRdb trimmed the raw reads at Q25, called clones with MiXCR and kept productive beta chains. Each record represents a unique CDR3 protein, reported with the most common genes and DNA among its rows. Counted in this sample were 400,000 to 600,000 distinct CDR3 sequences; under 55% of them appeared once. Of the sample, about 39% is held by the ten largest clones. Taken from cysteine to phenylalanine, the CDR3 has 13 residues. Just the 39-base CDR3 DNA is kept, in frame starting at base 1. The germline ends are 13 bases apart after V is trimmed by 1 base and J by 10 bases. CDR1 SGHAT and CDR2 FQNNGV are derived from the germline V gene.

The sequencing here drew on cultured PBMCs, taken from culture after CMV antigen stimulation. This clonotype was sampled from a human donor in good health (CMV status not recorded). Some clones in this sample may be carry-over from other donors' samples. The chain is made from TRBV11-2 and TRBJ1-1, with the D gene call left open. The DNA sequence follows: TGTGCCAGCAGCTTAGGTGTAGGGTCGGCAGCTTTCTTT. This codes for CASSLGVGSAAFF.